Following are 16 T cell receptor beta chains from one sample sequenced in a study of blood T cells in healthy people across ages (dated by TCRdb to the mid-2010s). Library construction relied on 5' RACE. The run used an Illumina HiSeq 2500. A second PCR of about 6 to 11 cycles was run with a J-beta primer mix and a sample-barcoded 5' primer. TCRdb reran the public reads through fastp at Q25 and MiXCR, keeping productive beta chains. Merged by CDR3 protein, the rows form single entries marked with the most common genes and DNA. The sample contains 1.5 million to 2 million distinct CDR3 sequences, roughly 32% of them found a single time. The ten largest clonotypes hold around 11% of the sample. The sample was blood. The receptors stem from a woman aged 25-40 years in good health.

This sequence joins TRBV20-1 and TRBJ2-3; no firm D call. Between the trimmed V and J ends, which lost 0 bases and 1 base, there was a span of 8 bases. Germline assignment: CDR1 DFQATT and CDR2 SNEGSKA (reference sequence). This CDR3 is 14 amino acids long. CDR3 DNA: TGCAGTGCTAGAGATATGGGCGGCACAGATACGCAGTATTTT. Translating gives CSARDMGGTDTQYF.

The V gene is TRBV28, the J gene TRBJ2-5, with 8 bases identical to TRBD2. Germline loops: CDR1 MDHEN, CDR2 SYDVKM. J was trimmed by 5 bases and V by 6 bases; bases with no gene match: 14. The CDR3 covers 16 residues. The CDR3 DNA reads TGTGCCAGCAGCCCCCAGGGAAGCGGGAGCTTTGAGACCCAGTACTTC. It encodes CASSPQGSGSFETQYF. The entire variable domain, with the rest obtained from reference TRBV28 and TRBJ2-5, is as follows: DVKVTQSSRYLVKRTGEKVFLECVQDMDHENMFWYRQDPGLGLRLIYFSYDVKMKEKGDIPEGYSVSREKKERFSLILESASTNQTSMYLCASSPQGSGSFETQYFGPGTRLLVL.

This sequence joins TRBV5-1 and TRBJ2-2; TRBD1 agrees at 10 bases. The CDR3 has 16 amino acids. Germline V gene data show CDR1 as SGHRS and CDR2 as YFSETQ. The V and J ends lost 4 bases and 3 bases, in that order; junction bases with no gene match: 6. CDR3 DNA sequence: TGCGCCAGCAGCATTGCCGGGACAGGGGACACCGGGGAGCTGTTTTTT. Encoded protein: CASSIAGTGDTGELFF. Full variable domain (rest looked up from reference TRBV5-1 and TRBJ2-2): KAGVTQTPRYLIKTRGQQVTLSCSPISGHRSVSWYQQTPGQGLQFLFEYFSETQRNKGNFPGRFSGRQFSNSRSEMNVSTLELGDSALYLCASSIAGTGDTGELFFGEGSRLTVL.

This clonotype has a handful of counts. The rearrangement uses TRBV20-1 and TRBJ2-7; possibly TRBD1 or TRBD2 for D (5 bases each). Deletions cut 1 base from V and 0 bases from J, with 13 bases between. The CDR3 sequence is 15 residues long. The germline V gene encodes CDR1 DFQATT and CDR2 SNEGSKA (reference sequence). This CDR3 reads CSARVRDRYSYEQYF. CDR3 DNA sequence: TGCAGTGCTAGAGTACGGGACCGCTACTCCTACGAGCAGTACTTC.

This clonotype occurred a few times. The chain links TRBV10-3 to TRBJ1-1; D call uncertain. This CDR3 region has 13 residues. The V end was cut by 10 bases, the J end by 3 bases, with 15 bases between. Germline CDR1 and CDR2: ENHRY and SYGVKD. CDR3: CATGENADTEAFF. The CDR3 nucleotides read TGTGCCACTGGGGAGAACGCAGACACTGAAGCTTTCTTT.

The chain joins TRBV6-1 to TRBJ2-7; TRBD1 is a possible D gene (6 bases). CDR3 length: 14 amino acids. Germline CDR1 MNHNS, CDR2 SASEGT. V gave up 2 bases and J gave up 6 bases, with 14 bases separating them. Here the CDR3 reads CASSEPGAEGEQYF. CDR3 bases: TGTGCCAGCAGTGAACCAGGGGCAGAGGGCGAGCAGTACTTC.

This clonotype showed up just a few times. The rearrangement joins TRBV20-1 to TRBJ2-7; D is uncertain. Germline V gene sequence: CDR1 DFQATT, CDR2 SNEGSKA (reference sequence). V was trimmed by 4 bases and J by 3 bases, leaving 16 bases between them. The CDR3 has 14 residues. Here the CDR3 DNA reads TGCAGTGCTACCCGAATCCCGGACGGCTACGAGCAGTACTTC. Protein sequence: CSATRIPDGYEQYF.

The rearrangement uses TRBV28 and TRBJ2-1; 10 nucleotides align to TRBD2. The length of the CDR3 is 16 residues. Germline V gene sequence: CDR1 MDHEN, CDR2 SYDVKM. The trim removed 5 bases at V and 7 bases at J, leaving 11 bases unmatched. CDR3 amino acids: CASSRSGRALRNEQFF. The CDR3 DNA reads as TGTGCCAGCAGTCGCAGCGGGAGGGCCCTAAGGAATGAGCAGTTCTTC. Using reference TRBV28 and TRBJ2-1 for the parts outside the CDR3, the full variable domain is DVKVTQSSRYLVKRTGEKVFLECVQDMDHENMFWYRQDPGLGLRLIYFSYDVKMKEKGDIPEGYSVSREKKERFSLILESASTNQTSMYLCASSRSGRALRNEQFFGPGTRLTVL.

The chain uses TRBV9 and TRBJ2-7; maybe TRBD2 (6 bases). With 4 bases removed from V and 5 bases from J, the gap between germline ends came to 16 bases. This CDR3 is built from 14 residues. The V gene's germline CDR1 is SGDLS and CDR2 YYNGEE. CDR3 DNA sequence: TGTGCCAGCAGCCCCGAGATATCGGGAGACGAGCAGTACTTC. Translation: CASSPEISGDEQYF.

This clonotype was counted a few times. This chain joins TRBV20-1 and TRBJ2-3; TRBD2 aligns across 9 bases. CDR3 size: 15 residues. In germline, CDR1 is DFQATT, CDR2 SNEGSKA (reference sequence). J was trimmed by 3 bases and V by 1 base; bases with no gene match: 5. CDR3 in DNA: TGCAGTGCTAGAGTTTTGACTAGCGGAACAGATACGCAGTATTTT. Its translation is CSARVLTSGTDTQYF.

The chain links TRBV7-2 to TRBJ2-5; 14 positions match TRBD2. J gave up 11 bases and V 5 bases, and 16 bases lay outside the gene matches. This CDR3 has 17 amino acids. Germline lookup yields CDR1 SGHTA and CDR2 FQGNSA. The CDR3, as DNA: TGTGCCAGCAGCCCTCCCCAATCGACTAGCGGGGGGGCTATTCAGTACTTC. Translating it yields CASSPPQSTSGGAIQYF. The entire variable domain, with the rest obtained from reference TRBV7-2 and TRBJ2-5, is as follows: GAGVSQSPSNKVTEKGKDVELRCDPISGHTALYWYRQSLGQGLEFLIYFQGNSAPDKSGLPSDRFSAERTGGSVSTLTIQRTQQEDSAVYLCASSPPQSTSGGAIQYFGPGTRLLVL.

Regarding this clonotype: At one boundary the junction diverges from the germline segment, which might be a read error. The V and J genes are TRBV7-9 and TRBJ2-6; D may be TRBD1 or TRBD2 (5 bases each). Germline V gene lookup returns CDR1 SEHNR and CDR2 FQNEAQ (reference sequence). CDR3 length: 14 residues. CDR3 sequence: CTSNWGSGANVLTF. CDR3 DNA sequence: TGTACCAGCAATTGGGGGTCCGGGGCCAACGTCCTGACTTTC.

This clonotype has a count of ten or more. The chain carries TRBV29-1 and TRBJ2-5; tentative D call: TRBD1 (6 bases). The germline CDR1 and CDR2 sequences are SQVTM and ANQGSEA. The CDR3 loop spans 12 amino acids. Trimming removed 3 bases at V and 5 bases at J, with 10 bases between. The CDR3 sequence: CSVEGDMETQYF. CDR3 sequence (DNA): TGCAGCGTTGAGGGGGACATGGAGACCCAGTACTTC.

The CDR3 is CASSQDQLAGRDEQYF. CDR3 sequence (DNA): TGTGCCAGCAGCCAAGATCAGCTAGCGGGCCGGGATGAGCAGTACTTC. The rearrangement uses TRBV4-2 and TRBJ2-5; 8 bases fit TRBD2. Germline V gene sequence: CDR1 LGHNA, CDR2 YNFKEQ. The CDR3 loop spans 16 amino acids. The junction had 14 bases not matched to a gene; V was cut back by 0 bases and J by 11 bases.

This chain connects TRBV7-9 to TRBJ1-4; 9 bases map to TRBD1. With V trimmed by 5 bases and J by 8 bases, 6 bases remained unmatched. This CDR3 region has 14 residues. The germline V gene encodes CDR1 SEHNR and CDR2 FQNEAQ (reference sequence). The CDR3 protein is CASSVQGAREKLFF. DNA of the CDR3: TGTGCCAGCAGCGTACAGGGGGCGCGGGAAAAACTGTTTTTT.

The chain links TRBV20-1 to TRBJ2-2; 11 nucleotides line up with TRBD2. Germline CDR1 reads DFQATT; CDR2 reads SNEGSKA (reference sequence). V trimming: 4 bases; J trimming: 4 bases; junction bases outside the gene matches: 5. The CDR3 has 15 residues. CDR3 DNA: TGCAGTGCTATACTAGCGGGAGTTTTCACCGGGGAGCTGTTTTTT. It specifies CSAILAGVFTGELFF.